Below, one T cell receptor beta chain is given with its context. What it recognizes is unknown. Trimming shortened V by 3 bases and J by 4 bases, and 10 bases separated the two germline ends. This CDR3 comprises 14 residues. Germline-derived CDR1 and CDR2 are MDHEN and SYDVKM. MiXCR, run by TCRdb on the 5' RACE reads, gives a single entry per CDR3 protein. The sample yields 250,000 to 350,000 distinct CDR3 sequences, about 20% seen once. These data originate in a study of CD8 T cells in ankylosing spondylitis. Overall study findings and caveats: In reactive arthritis synovial fluid and blood, some motif variants had been reported before. There was a TCR beta motif, made of several highly homologous variants, that appeared characteristic of ankylosing spondylitis blood.

This sequence joins TRBV28 and TRBJ2-1; D call uncertain. The clonotype comes from a female donor with ankylosing spondylitis or in good health (not recorded which). Specimen: blood, either unsorted or a sorted T cell fraction (not recorded which). CDR3 bases: TGTGCCAGCAGTTTTACGTCTTTTTACAATGAGCAGTTCTTC. Encoded protein: CASSFTSFYNEQFF.